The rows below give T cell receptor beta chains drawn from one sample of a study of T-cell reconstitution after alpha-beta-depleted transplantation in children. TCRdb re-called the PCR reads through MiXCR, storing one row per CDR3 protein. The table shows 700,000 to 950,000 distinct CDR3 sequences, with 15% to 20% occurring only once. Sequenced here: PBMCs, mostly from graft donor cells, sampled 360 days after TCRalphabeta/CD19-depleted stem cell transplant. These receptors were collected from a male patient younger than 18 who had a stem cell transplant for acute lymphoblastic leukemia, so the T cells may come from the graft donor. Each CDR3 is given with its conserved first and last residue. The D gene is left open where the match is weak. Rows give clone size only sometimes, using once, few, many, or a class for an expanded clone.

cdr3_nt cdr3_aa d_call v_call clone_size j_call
TGTGCCAGCAGCTTAAACAGGGGGACTGAAGCTTTCTTT CASSLNRGTEAFF TRBD1 TRBV7-6 many TRBJ1-1
TGTGCCAGCAGTTTTGCGGGGCGGGATGAAGCTTTCTTT CASSFAGRDEAFF - TRBV27 - TRBJ1-1
TGTGCCAGCAGTTTGTGGACAGGGGTCGGGGAGCTGTTTTTT CASSLWTGVGELFF TRBD1 TRBV27 - TRBJ2-2
TGTGCCAGCTCATGGGACCCCGAGGGGAATGAGCAGTTCTTC CASSWDPEGNEQFF - TRBV18 - TRBJ2-1
TGTGCCAGCAGTTCCGACAGGGCAGCCGGGGAGCTGTTTTTT CASSSDRAAGELFF TRBD1 TRBV6-5 few TRBJ2-2
TGTGCCAGCAGCCAACGCTCTTGGGACGGCTCCTACAATGAGCAGTTCTTC CASSQRSWDGSYNEQFF - TRBV4-2 - TRBJ2-1
TGCGCCAGCAGCCAGCGCGGGGAGCAGTACTTC CASSQRGEQYF - TRBV4-1 few TRBJ2-7
TGTGCCAGCCAGAACACTGAAGCTTTCTTT CASQNTEAFF - TRBV19 - TRBJ1-1
TGTGCCAGCAGTCGACTAGCGGGATCTGGGGCCAACGTCCTGACTTTC CASSRLAGSGANVLTF TRBD2 TRBV4-2 few TRBJ2-6
TGCGCCAGCAGGGGACTAGCCTACGAGCAGTACTTC CASRGLAYEQYF TRBD2 TRBV5-1 many TRBJ2-7
TGCGCCAGCAGTGAGAGTATTAGTTGGTACAATGAGCAGTTCTTC CASSESISWYNEQFF - TRBV10-2 - TRBJ2-1
TGTGCCAGCAGCCGTAGACAGGGAACCTCCTACCCGTTCCGCTACGAGCAGTACTTC CASSRRQGTSYPFRYEQYF TRBD1 TRBV12-3/TRBV12-4 - TRBJ2-7
TGTGCCAGCAGTACGGACAGGGGGTTATATGGCTACACCTTC CASSTDRGLYGYTF TRBD1 TRBV27 few TRBJ1-2
TGCAGTGCTAGTGGCCGGAAGGACTCCCAAGAGACCCAGTACTTC CSASGRKDSQETQYF - TRBV20-1 - TRBJ2-5
TGTGCCAGCAGCGCTAGCGGGACTGGAGAGAAGCAGTTCTTC CASSASGTGEKQFF TRBD2 TRBV9 many TRBJ2-1
TGTGCCAGCATGGTCCGGGACAGGGTCTACGAGCAGTACTTC CASMVRDRVYEQYF TRBD1 TRBV27 - TRBJ2-7
TGTGCCAGCAGTTTGTTCATCTATGAGCAGTTCTTC CASSLFIYEQFF - TRBV12-3/TRBV12-4 few TRBJ2-1